The 15 T cell receptor beta chains given below trace back to one sample, sequenced in a study of shared clonotypes between healthy human individuals. Terminally differentiated effector memory CD45RA+ cells were left out of the naive CD8 fraction, which was CD45RO-negative and positively selected for CCR7. Profiled with immunoSEQ multiplex PCR; TCRdb holds only in-frame clones, not every one. The sample lists some 2 million clones; about 94% were seen once. The specimen sequenced was naive CD8+ T cells sorted from blood. These receptors were obtained from a man aged 18 to 30 in good health.

The chain uses TRBV6-4 and TRBJ1-2; unclear D gene. Per the germline V gene, CDR1 is MRHNA and CDR2 is SNTAGT. V shed 1 base and J shed 4 bases, with 16 bases lying between them. The CDR3 loop spans 16 amino acids. The CDR3 nucleotides are TGTGCCAGCAGTGACTTCCCGACGGGGATTCTCTATGGCTACACCTTC. The encoded protein is CASSDFPTGILYGYTF.

The rearrangement uses TRBV5-1 and TRBJ2-7; no clear D gene. The germline V gene encodes CDR1 SGHRS and CDR2 YFSETQ. The CDR3 extends over 11 amino acids. With 0 bases removed from V and 6 bases from J, the gap between germline ends came to 4 bases. The CDR3: CASSLESEQYF. CDR3 in DNA: TGCGCCAGCAGCTTGGAGTCCGAGCAGTACTTC.

The gene calls are TRBV11-3 and TRBJ1-4, with a weak D call TRBD1 (6 bases). The CDR3 loop spans 16 amino acids. Germline CDR1 and CDR2: SGHNT and YENEEA. The V gene lost 0 bases and the J gene lost 8 bases, with 16 bases spanning the gap. CDR3 residues: CASSLEAWQGQEKLFF. The CDR3 DNA follows: TGTGCCAGCAGCTTAGAGGCTTGGCAGGGGCAAGAAAAACTGTTTTTT.

V usage is TRBV29-1 and J usage is TRBJ1-2, with D possibly TRBD1 on 5 matching bases. The V and J ends lost 5 bases and 0 bases respectively, with 19 bases between them. There are 16 residues in the CDR3. CDR1 is SQVTM, CDR2 ANQGSEA, per germline. This CDR3 is CSVPLPRDASNYGYTF. DNA for the CDR3: TGCAGCGTTCCCCTTCCCCGGGACGCATCTAACTATGGCTACACCTTC.

The chain combines TRBV29-1 with TRBJ2-7; 8 bases match TRBD2. Germline values: CDR1 SQVTM, CDR2 ANQGSEA. The CDR3 spans 14 residues. V shed 0 bases and J 2 bases; nucleotides not matched to a gene: 3. In nucleotides, the CDR3 is TGCAGCGTTGAAGATGTAGCGGGAACCTACGAGCAGTACTTC. Amino acid sequence: CSVEDVAGTYEQYF.

This chain joins TRBV9 and TRBJ2-5; 10 bases agree with TRBD2. V gave up 6 bases and J gave up 5 bases; unmatched junction bases: 7. Germline CDR1 is SGDLS and CDR2 is YYNGEE. The CDR3 runs 14 residues. The CDR3 nucleotides read TGTGCCAGCACCTATGGGACTAGCGACGAGACCCAGTACTTC. Translation: CASTYGTSDETQYF.

This clone was picked up a small number of times. The chain links TRBV6-5 to TRBJ1-1; 7 positions match TRBD1. There are 14 residues in the CDR3. V gave up 5 bases and J gave up 6 bases; unmatched junction bases: 9. CDR1 MNHEY and CDR2 SVGAGI come from the germline V gene. The CDR3 nucleotides are TGTGCCAGCAGTGGCCGACAGGGATACGCTGAAGCTTTCTTT. Protein: CASSGRQGYAEAFF.

V is TRBV7-6 and J is TRBJ2-7, with TRBD1 identical over 7 bases. Trimming took 5 bases from V and 5 from J; bases not matched to a gene: 6. The germline gives CDR1 SGHVS, CDR2 FNYEAQ. The CDR3 is 13 amino acids. The CDR3 DNA follows: TGTGCCAGCAGCCCAACAGGGGTCCACGAGCAGTACTTC. It is translated as CASSPTGVHEQYF.

This sequence joins TRBV13 and TRBJ2-3; TRBD2 matches at 8 bases. Germline CDR1 and CDR2: PRHDT and FYEKMQ (reference sequence). The CDR3 is 16 amino acids. V dropped 3 bases and J dropped 0; count of bases not matched to a gene: 5. CDR3 coding DNA: TGTGCCAGCAGCTTGGGGACTAGTGGTAGCACAGATACGCAGTATTTT. It translates to CASSLGTSGSTDTQYF.

The chain carries TRBV5-4 and TRBJ2-2; D perhaps matches TRBD2 (6 bases). CDR1 is SGHNT, CDR2 YYREEE, per germline (reference sequence). The CDR3 length is 17 residues. The V end lost 0 bases, the J end lost 0 bases, and 12 bases lay between the germline ends. CDR3 DNA sequence: TGTGCCAGCAGCTTGGGGGAGGCGGCAACGAACACCGGGGAGCTGTTTTTT. It codes for CASSLGEAATNTGELFF.

The CDR3 region has the DNA TGTGCCAGCAGCGGGTTTGGGGACTCGGAAGGAAACACCATATATTTT. Translation: CASSGFGDSEGNTIYF. The V call is TRBV13, the J call TRBJ1-3, with D perhaps TRBD1 (5 bases). Germline values: CDR1 PRHDT, CDR2 FYEKMQ (reference sequence). Trimming left V 5 bases short and J 4 bases short, with 18 bases between. This CDR3 is built from 16 residues.

In its sample, this clone was seen once. The chain joins TRBV2 to TRBJ2-7; tentatively, D is TRBD2 (6 bases). The V end was cut by 3 bases, the J end by 2 bases, with 17 bases between. CDR3 length equals 16 residues. Germline V gives CDR1 SNHLY, CDR2 FYNNEI. In nucleotides, the CDR3 is TGTGCCAGCAGTGACCCAGCCTCGAGCGGGCCCTACGAGCAGTACTTC. Its translation is CASSDPASSGPYEQYF. Supplemented by reference TRBV2 and TRBJ2-7, the full variable domain reads EPEVTQTPSHQVTQMGQEVILRCVPISNHLYFYWYRQILGQKVEFLVSFYNNEISEKSEIFDDQFSVERPDGSNFTLKIRSTKLEDSAMYFCASSDPASSGPYEQYFGPGTRLTVT.

The chain combines TRBV29-1 with TRBJ2-6, with a weak D call TRBD1 (5 bases). This CDR3 has 14 residues. CDR1 is SQVTM, CDR2 ANQGSEA, per germline. V lost 4 bases and J lost 2, with 9 bases in between. The DNA for the CDR3 is TGCAGCGTTGTCGAAGGGGCTGGGGCCAACGTCCTGACTTTC. Translated: CSVVEGAGANVLTF.

V usage is TRBV28 and J usage is TRBJ1-5; 8 bases are shared with TRBD1. Trimming at V came to 7 bases and at J to 5 bases, leaving 16 bases not matched to a gene. Germline V CDR1 and CDR2: MDHEN, SYDVKM. This CDR3 has 17 residues. The CDR3 DNA sequence: TGTGCCAGCACCTACAGTACGGACAGGGTTGATTATCAGCCCCAGCATTTT. It is translated as CASTYSTDRVDYQPQHF.

The chain combines TRBV7-8 with TRBJ2-1; 10 bases map to TRBD2. The CDR3 spans 15 residues. Germline CDR1 is SGHVS and CDR2 is FQNEAQ. Trimming at V came to 4 bases and at J to 6 bases, leaving 6 bases not matched to a gene. CDR3 coding DNA: TGTGCCAGCAGCTCCTTAGCGGGAGGTAGCAATGAGCAGTTCTTC. This translates into CASSSLAGGSNEQFF.